This T cell receptor beta chain was retrieved from a study of T cells after somatic rescue of genetic block. TCRdb's copy holds only in-frame clones and misses some; the assay was immunoSEQ multiplex PCR. The sample holds roughly 65,000 clones, 80% to 95% seen once. The CDR3 spans 14 residues. Germline V CDR1 and CDR2: SGHVS, FQNEAQ. Source material: peripheral blood mononuclear cells (PBMCs). This receptor was identified in a man in his forties or fifties. V usage is TRBV7-8 and J usage is TRBJ2-5; TRBD1 might be the D (6 bases). Gene TRBJ2-7 matches the end of the DNA better, so the J call may be wrong. The DNA for the CDR3 is TGTGCCAGCAGCTCGGACAGTCTTTCCTACGAGCAGTACTTC. This encodes CASSSDSLSYEQYF.